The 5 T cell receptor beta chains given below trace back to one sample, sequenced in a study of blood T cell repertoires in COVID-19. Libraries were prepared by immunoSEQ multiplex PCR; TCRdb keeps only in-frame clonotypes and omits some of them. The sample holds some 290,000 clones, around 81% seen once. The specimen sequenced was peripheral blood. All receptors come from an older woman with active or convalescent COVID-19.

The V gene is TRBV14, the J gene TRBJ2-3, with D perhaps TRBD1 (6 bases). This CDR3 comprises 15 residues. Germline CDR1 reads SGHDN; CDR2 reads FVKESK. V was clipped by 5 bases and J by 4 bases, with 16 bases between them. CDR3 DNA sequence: TGTGCCAGCAGCTCCCAACAGGGTAGAGCAGATACGCAGTATTTT. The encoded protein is CASSSQQGRADTQYF.

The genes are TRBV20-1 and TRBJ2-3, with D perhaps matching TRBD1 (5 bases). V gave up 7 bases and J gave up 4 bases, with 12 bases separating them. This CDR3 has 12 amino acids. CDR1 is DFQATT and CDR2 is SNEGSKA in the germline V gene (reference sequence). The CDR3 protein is CSGSQGADTQYF. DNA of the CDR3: TGCAGTGGTAGTCAGGGTGCAGATACGCAGTATTTT.

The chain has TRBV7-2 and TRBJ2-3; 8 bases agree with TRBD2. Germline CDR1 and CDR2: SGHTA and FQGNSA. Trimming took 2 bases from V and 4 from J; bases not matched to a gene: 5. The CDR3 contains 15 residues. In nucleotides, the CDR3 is TGTGCCAGCAGCTTACAAGCGGGGGTCGCAGATACGCAGTATTTT. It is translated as CASSLQAGVADTQYF.

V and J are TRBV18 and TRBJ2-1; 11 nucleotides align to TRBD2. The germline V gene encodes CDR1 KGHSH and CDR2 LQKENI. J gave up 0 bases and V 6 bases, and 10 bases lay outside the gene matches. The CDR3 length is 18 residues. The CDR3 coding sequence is TGTGCCAGCTCCAGGAACCCTAGCGGGGGGAGCTCCTACAATGAGCAGTTCTTC. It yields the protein CASSRNPSGGSSYNEQFF.

CDR3 DNA sequence: TGTGCCAGCAGTCGGGGCCGGGACTACAACTACGAGCAGTACTTC. Amino acids: CASSRGRDYNYEQYF. The chain carries TRBV2 and TRBJ2-7, with 7 bases identical to TRBD2. CDR3 length equals 15 residues. V shed 5 bases and J 3 bases; nucleotides not matched to a gene: 10. Germline CDR1 SNHLY, CDR2 FYNNEI.